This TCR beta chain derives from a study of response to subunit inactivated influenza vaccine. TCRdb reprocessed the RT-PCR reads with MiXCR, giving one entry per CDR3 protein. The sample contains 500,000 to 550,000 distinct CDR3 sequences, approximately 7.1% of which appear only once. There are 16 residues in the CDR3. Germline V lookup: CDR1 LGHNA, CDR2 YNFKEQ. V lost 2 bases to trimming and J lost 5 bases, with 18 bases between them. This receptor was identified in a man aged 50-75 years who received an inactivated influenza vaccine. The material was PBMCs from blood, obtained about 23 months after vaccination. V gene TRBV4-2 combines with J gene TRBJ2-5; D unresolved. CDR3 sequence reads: CASSQRLGLAMETQYF. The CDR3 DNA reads TGTGCCAGCAGCCAAAGGCTCGGATTAGCAATGGAGACCCAGTACTTC.